The sequence of this T cell receptor beta chain was determined in a study of cytomegalovirus exposure and HLA in healthy donors. Details on this clone: Its target is unknown.

The V gene lost 0 bases and the J gene lost 4 bases, with 12 bases spanning the gap. CDR3 length equals 15 residues. Germline loops: CDR1 LGHNA, CDR2 YSLEER. The study, taken as a whole, reports: Reports described diagnosis of cytomegalovirus status by the classifier as highly specific and sensitive. A later analysis showed HLA-associated TCR beta chains outstripping equally common others in clonal expansion. Earlier analysis looked at TCR beta V segments, and most were productive about 87% or about 30% of the time. Presence/absence analyses took donor sequencing depth as roughly uniform.

PCR used 60 Vbeta primers and 13 Jbeta primers. The repertoire was sequenced with immunoSEQ multiplex PCR; TCRdb's copy has only in-frame clones and lacks some. The table lists some 200,000 clones, roughly 13% of them singletons, with more than 7% in the top ten. The chain carries TRBV4-3 and TRBJ1-2; TRBD1 is a possible D gene (5 bases). Input material: PBMCs. This receptor was obtained from a man aged 50 to 60 in good health and CMV-seropositive. The CDR3, as DNA: TGCGCCAGCAGCCAAGATGCGGGACGGACCTATGGCTACACCTTC. This encodes CASSQDAGRTYGYTF.